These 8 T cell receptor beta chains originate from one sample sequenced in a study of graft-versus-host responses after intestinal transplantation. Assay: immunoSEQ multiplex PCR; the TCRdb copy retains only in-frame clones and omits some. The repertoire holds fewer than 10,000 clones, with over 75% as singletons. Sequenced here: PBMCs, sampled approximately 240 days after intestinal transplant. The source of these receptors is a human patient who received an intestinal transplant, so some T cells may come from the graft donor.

CDR3 nucleotide sequence: TGCAGCGTTGGGGGGGTTAGCAATCAGCCCCAGCATTTT. It codes for CSVGGVSNQPQHF. This chain joins TRBV29-1 and TRBJ1-5, with D perhaps matching TRBD1 (5 bases). The CDR3 is 13 amino acids. Germline V lookup: CDR1 SQVTM, CDR2 ANQGSEA. Trimming stripped 4 bases from V and 0 bases from J, with 7 bases between. Filled out from reference TRBV29-1 and TRBJ1-5, the complete variable domain reads SAVISQKPSRDICQRGTSLTIQCQVDSQVTMMFWYRQQPGQSLTLIATANQGSEATYESGFVIDKFPISRPNLTFSTLTVSNMSPEDSSIYLCSVGGVSNQPQHFGDGTRLSIL.

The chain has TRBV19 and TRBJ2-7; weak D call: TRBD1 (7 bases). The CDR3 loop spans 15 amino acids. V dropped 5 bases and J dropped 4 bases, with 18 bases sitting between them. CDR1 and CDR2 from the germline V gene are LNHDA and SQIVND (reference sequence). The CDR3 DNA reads TGTGCCAGTAGTCCCAGACAGGGAGGTATATACGAGCAGTACTTC. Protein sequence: CASSPRQGGIYEQYF. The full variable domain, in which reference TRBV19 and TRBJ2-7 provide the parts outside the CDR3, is DGGITQSPKYLFRKEGQNVTLSCEQNLNHDAMYWYRQDPGQGLRLIYYSQIVNDFQKGDIAEGYSVSREKKESFPLTVTSAQKNPTAFYLCASSPRQGGIYEQYFGPGTRLTVT.

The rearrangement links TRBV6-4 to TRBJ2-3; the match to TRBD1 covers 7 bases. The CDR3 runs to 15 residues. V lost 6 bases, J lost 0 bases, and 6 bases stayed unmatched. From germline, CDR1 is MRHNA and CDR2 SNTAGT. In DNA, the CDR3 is TGTGCCAGCAGATCCGGGACAGCTAGCACAGATACGCAGTATTTT. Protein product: CASRSGTASTDTQYF.

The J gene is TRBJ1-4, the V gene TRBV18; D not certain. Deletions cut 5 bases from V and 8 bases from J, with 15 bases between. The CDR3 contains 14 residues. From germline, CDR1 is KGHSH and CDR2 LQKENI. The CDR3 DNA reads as TGTGCCAGCTCAACTCCTGACATGGGGGAAAAACTGTTTTTT. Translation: CASSTPDMGEKLFF.

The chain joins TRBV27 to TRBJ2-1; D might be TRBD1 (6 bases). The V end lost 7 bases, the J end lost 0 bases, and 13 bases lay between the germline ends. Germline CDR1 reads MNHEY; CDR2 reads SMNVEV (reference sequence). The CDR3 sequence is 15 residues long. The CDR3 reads CASKRDRSSYNEQFF. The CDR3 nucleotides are TGTGCCAGCAAACGAGACAGGAGCTCCTACAATGAGCAGTTCTTC.

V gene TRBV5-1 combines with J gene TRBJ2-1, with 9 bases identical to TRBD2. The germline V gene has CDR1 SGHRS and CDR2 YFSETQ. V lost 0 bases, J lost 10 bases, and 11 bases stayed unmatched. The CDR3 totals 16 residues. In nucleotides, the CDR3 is TGCGCCAGCAGCTTGGATCTGCGGGAGGGCCTCAGAGAGCAGTTCTTC. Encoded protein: CASSLDLREGLREQFF.

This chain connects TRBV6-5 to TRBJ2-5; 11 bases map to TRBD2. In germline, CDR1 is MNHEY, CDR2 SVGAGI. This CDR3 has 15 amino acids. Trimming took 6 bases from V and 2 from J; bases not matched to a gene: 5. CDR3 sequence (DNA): TGTGCCAGCAGGCCTAGCGGGGGGCTACAAGAGACCCAGTACTTC. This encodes CASRPSGGLQETQYF.

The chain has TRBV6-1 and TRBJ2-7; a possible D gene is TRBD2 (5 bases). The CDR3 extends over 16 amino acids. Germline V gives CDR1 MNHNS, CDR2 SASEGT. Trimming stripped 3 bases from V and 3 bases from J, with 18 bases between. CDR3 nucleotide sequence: TGTGCCAGCAGTGAGGCAGTCTGGTCCGGACTCTACGAGCAGTACTTC. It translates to CASSEAVWSGLYEQYF.